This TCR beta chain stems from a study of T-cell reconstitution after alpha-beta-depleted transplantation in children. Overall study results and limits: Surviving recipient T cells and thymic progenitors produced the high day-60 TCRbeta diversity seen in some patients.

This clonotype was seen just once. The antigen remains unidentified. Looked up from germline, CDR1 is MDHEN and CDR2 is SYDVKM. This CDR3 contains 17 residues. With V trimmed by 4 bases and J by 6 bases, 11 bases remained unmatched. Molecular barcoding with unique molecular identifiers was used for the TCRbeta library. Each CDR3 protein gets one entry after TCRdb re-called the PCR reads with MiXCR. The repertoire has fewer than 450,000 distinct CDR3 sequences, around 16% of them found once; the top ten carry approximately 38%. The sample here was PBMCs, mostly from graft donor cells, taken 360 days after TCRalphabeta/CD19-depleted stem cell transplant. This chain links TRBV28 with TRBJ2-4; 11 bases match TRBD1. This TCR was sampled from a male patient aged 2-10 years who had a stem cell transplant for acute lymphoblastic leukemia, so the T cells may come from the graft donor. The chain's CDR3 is CASSSDRGLFLPNIQYF. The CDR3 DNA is TGTGCCAGCAGTTCGGACAGGGGGCTATTCCTTCCAAACATTCAGTACTTC.